These 21 T cell receptor beta chains were sequenced from one sample in a study of T cell clonality in common variable immunodeficiency. Data came from immunoSEQ multiplex PCR; TCRdb stores just in-frame clones and leaves some out. The sample contains some 50,000 clones, none of them singletons. Sequencing was carried out using peripheral blood mononuclear cells. These receptors were collected from a person aged 18 to 70 in good health.

This clone was seen at least ten times. The covered CDR3 bases are TGTGCCAGCAGTTACCGGCAGGGGGCGGTTACCAATCAGCCC. This sequence encodes CASSYRQGAVTNQP. The CDR3 as a whole reads CASSYRQGAVTNQPQHF. The V gene is TRBV6-2 or TRBV6-3, the J gene TRBJ1-5; 8 bases are a match to TRBD1. The CDR3 is cut off 3 residues early in the read; its end comes from the germline J gene. V trimming: 2 bases; J trimming: 3 bases; junction bases outside the gene matches: 9. The CDR3 covers 17 residues. Germline-derived CDR1 and CDR2 are MNHEY and SVGEGT.

The sample holds many counts of this clone. Coverage ceases 3 residues before the CDR3 finishes, and the germline J gene fills in the end. J is TRBJ2-7 and V is TRBV20-1, with 10 bases lining up with TRBD2. The V segment lost 3 bases and the J segment 1 base; nucleotides outside the gene matches: 6. Germline-derived CDR1 and CDR2 are DFQATT and SNEGSKA (reference sequence). The length of the CDR3 is 15 residues. The CDR3 DNA, read in part, is TGCAGTGCTAGGGGGGCTAGCGGGGGATCCTACGAG. Translating it yields CSARGASGGSYE. The full CDR3 protein reads CSARGASGGSYEQYF.

This clone was found many times. The read halts 3 residues ahead of the CDR3 end, with the missing end drawn from the germline J gene. This sequence joins TRBV20-1 and TRBJ2-7; tentative D call: TRBD2 (6 bases). V dropped 4 bases and J dropped 1 base, with 14 bases sitting between them. The germline V gene encodes CDR1 DFQATT and CDR2 SNEGSKA (reference sequence). The CDR3 is 14 residues long. The CDR3 bases that were read are TGCAGTGCTACGAAAGGACTATCATCCTACGAG. It yields the protein CSATKGLSSYE. The whole CDR3 sequence is CSATKGLSSYEQYF.

Points on this clone: The sequence runs out 3 residues before the end of the CDR3; the remainder is reconstructed from the germline J gene. The chain couples TRBV2 to TRBJ1-1; 7 bases align to TRBD1. The CDR3 has 15 amino acids. Trimming removed 7 bases from V and 1 base from J; junction bases left unmatched: 9. Germline-derived CDR1 and CDR2 are SNHLY and FYNNEI. The covered CDR3 bases are TGTGCCAGCACCGGACAGGAGACTGGGAACACTGAA. This translates into CASTGQETGNTE. The whole CDR3 region reads CASTGQETGNTEAFF.

This clone was seen many times. The read terminates 3 residues before the CDR3 end, so the remaining end is supplied by the germline J gene. The gene calls are TRBV20-1 and TRBJ2-3; tentative D call: TRBD2 (5 bases). Germline lookup yields CDR1 DFQATT and CDR2 SNEGSKA (reference sequence). The CDR3 loop spans 13 amino acids. Trimming pared 6 bases from V and 6 bases from J, leaving 16 bases between. CDR3 sequence: CSATSGAGDTQYF. The CDR3 DNA, read in part, is TGCAGTGCCACGAGCGGAGCTGGGGATACG.

This clone was seen many times. Read sequence stops 3 residues before the CDR3 end, and the germline J gene provides the missing end. This chain links TRBV12-3 or TRBV12-4 with TRBJ1-6; a possible D gene is TRBD1 (5 bases). The CDR3 spans 14 residues. V dropped 4 bases and J dropped 6 bases, with 10 bases sitting between them. CDR3 DNA (partial): TGTGCCAGCAGTTCCGGGACTTCTAATTCACCC. The encoded protein is CASSSGTSNSP. The CDR3 in full is CASSSGTSNSPLHF.

At least ten counts were recorded for this clone. With the read ending 3 residues before the CDR3 end, the germline J gene is used to fill in that end. The gene calls are TRBV7-2 and TRBJ2-5, with TRBD1 matching over 9 bases. The CDR3 extends over 14 amino acids. The J segment lost 5 bases and the V segment lost 4 bases, leaving 5 bases of the junction unmatched. Germline V gives CDR1 SGHTA, CDR2 FQGNSA. CDR3 DNA (partial): TGTGCCAGCAGCTCCCCGACAGGGGGGGAGACC. Translation: CASSSPTGGET. The complete CDR3 reads CASSSPTGGETQYF. The full variable domain, with the rest looked up from reference TRBV7-2 and TRBJ2-5, is GAGVSQSPSNKVTEKGKDVELRCDPISGHTALYWYRQSLGQGLEFLIYFQGNSAPDKSGLPSDRFSAERTGGSVSTLTIQRTQQEDSAVYLCASSSPTGGETQYFGPGTRLLVL.

This clone appeared many times. The read finishes 3 residues shy of the CDR3 end, and the germline J gene is used to complete it. The V call is TRBV7-6, the J call TRBJ2-2, with 10 positions matching TRBD1. CDR3 length: 16 amino acids. J gave up 5 bases and V 5 bases, and 8 bases lay outside the gene matches. The germline CDR1 and CDR2 sequences are SGHVS and FNYEAQ. CDR3 residues: CASSPRDRGGTGELFF. The DNA read from the CDR3 is TGTGCCAGCAGCCCCCGGGACAGGGGTGGGACCGGGGAG.

Turning to this clone: With the read ending 3 residues before the CDR3 end, the germline J gene is used to fill in that end. The chain is built from TRBV5-1 and TRBJ1-2, with a possible D match to TRBD1 (5 bases). The CDR3 length is 15 residues. Germline V gene lookup returns CDR1 SGHRS and CDR2 YFSETQ. With 0 bases removed from V and 2 bases from J, the gap between germline ends came to 11 bases. The CDR3 DNA, read in part, is TGCGCCAGCAGCTTGGGCCCGGGGGAGAACTATGGC. Translated: CASSLGPGENYG. The full CDR3 reads CASSLGPGENYGYTF.

This clone came up many times. Read coverage stops 3 residues before the CDR3 terminus; the germline J gene supplies the remainder. This chain uses TRBV19 with TRBJ2-5; D unresolved. This CDR3 has 14 amino acids. V was pared by 4 bases and J by 1 base, with 10 bases between. Germline lookup yields CDR1 LNHDA and CDR2 SQIVND (reference sequence). The DNA read from the CDR3 is TGTGCCAGTAGTAGATCACAGACCCAAGAGACC. Its protein product is CASSRSQTQET. The full CDR3 sequence reads CASSRSQTQETQYF. Filled out from reference TRBV19 and TRBJ2-5, the complete variable domain reads DGGITQSPKYLFRKEGQNVTLSCEQNLNHDAMYWYRQDPGQGLRLIYYSQIVNDFQKGDIAEGYSVSREKKESFPLTVTSAQKNPTAFYLCASSRSQTQETQYFGPGTRLLVL.

This clone was seen at least ten times. From the germline J gene comes the end of the CDR3, since the read stops 3 residues before it. This sequence joins TRBV7-2 and TRBJ2-3, with D perhaps given as TRBD1 or TRBD2 (6 bases each). This CDR3 region has 15 residues. In germline, CDR1 is SGHTA, CDR2 FQGNSA. Partial CDR3 DNA: TGTGCCAGCAGCCGTAGTGTTGCGGGACAAGAGACG. It is translated as CASSRSVAGQET. The full CDR3 protein reads CASSRSVAGQETQYF. Full variable domain (missing parts from reference TRBV7-2 and TRBJ2-3): GAGVSQSPSNKVTEKGKDVELRCDPISGHTALYWYRQSLGQGLEFLIYFQGNSAPDKSGLPSDRFSAERTGGSVSTLTIQRTQQEDSAVYLCASSRSVAGQETQYFGPGTRLTVL.

Ten or more counts support this clone. The sequenced fragment ends 3 residues before the CDR3 boundary, so the rest is inferred from the germline J gene. The chain has TRBV18 and TRBJ2-7; TRBD1 agrees at 10 bases. Germline CDR1 is KGHSH and CDR2 is LQKENI. This CDR3 comprises 16 residues. J lost 2 bases, V lost 4 bases, and 8 bases had no gene match. The CDR3 bases that were read are TGTGCCAGCTCACTCTCCGGGACAGGGGATACCTACGAG. Residues: CASSLSGTGDTYE. The complete CDR3 sequence is CASSLSGTGDTYEQYF. Together with reference TRBV18 and TRBJ2-7, the CDR3 gives the full variable domain: NAGVMQNPRHLVRRRGQEARLRCSPMKGHSHVYWYRQLPEEGLKFMVYLQKENIIDESGMPKERFSAEFPKEGPSILRIQQVVRGDSAAYFCASSLSGTGDTYEQYFGPGTRLTVT.

This clone was recorded many times. The read gets to within 3 residues of the CDR3 end, and the germline J gene fills in the rest. V usage is TRBV5-1 and J usage is TRBJ1-5; no definite D call. The CDR3 extends over 14 amino acids. CDR1 is SGHRS and CDR2 is YFSETQ in the germline V gene. V was clipped by 0 bases and J by 2 bases, with 6 bases between them. Incomplete CDR3 DNA: TGCGCCAGCAGCTTGGGGGCTGGCAATCAGCCC. It is translated as CASSLGAGNQP. The entire CDR3 sequence reads CASSLGAGNQPQHF. Together with reference TRBV5-1 and TRBJ1-5, the CDR3 gives the full variable domain: KAGVTQTPRYLIKTRGQQVTLSCSPISGHRSVSWYQQTPGQGLQFLFEYFSETQRNKGNFPGRFSGRQFSNSRSEMNVSTLELGDSALYLCASSLGAGNQPQHFGDGTRLSIL.

This clone was detected ten times or more. The DNA ends 3 residues before the CDR3 does, and the rest of the CDR3 is filled in from the germline J gene. The gene calls are TRBV7-6 and TRBJ2-2; D call uncertain. Between the trimmed V and J ends, which lost 3 bases and 0 bases, there was a span of 8 bases. Germline V gene sequence: CDR1 SGHVS, CDR2 FNYEAQ. The CDR3 consists of 15 residues. The CDR3 region is CASSFGHPNTGELFF. The sequenced part of the CDR3 DNA is TGTGCCAGCAGCTTTGGGCACCCGAACACCGGGGAG.

In this sample, this clone turned up many times. CDR3 DNA (partial): TGCAGCGTGGGACAGGGTGCCGGGGAG. Protein sequence: CSVGQGAGE. The CDR3 in its entirety is CSVGQGAGELFF. The V gene is TRBV29-1, the J gene TRBJ2-2; 9 bases are shared with TRBD1. The read finishes 3 residues shy of the CDR3 end, and the germline J gene is used to complete it. CDR3 length equals 12 residues. V lost 6 bases and J lost 6; bases outside the gene matches: 2. The germline V gene has CDR1 SQVTM and CDR2 ANQGSEA.

This clone was seen repeatedly, ten times or more. The read ends 3 residues before the CDR3 terminus; that terminus is restored from the germline J gene. The V call is TRBV20-1, the J call TRBJ2-5; 11 nucleotides line up with TRBD2. J lost 5 bases, V lost 2 bases, and 7 bases had no gene match. Germline CDR1 DFQATT, CDR2 SNEGSKA (reference sequence). The CDR3 totals 15 residues. The CDR3 DNA, read in part, is TGCAGTGCTAGACTCCTAGCGGGGGGTCTGGAGACC. Residues: CSARLLAGGLET. In full, the CDR3 reads CSARLLAGGLETQYF.

In this sample, this clone turned up many times. The CDR3 is cut off 3 residues early in the read; its end comes from the germline J gene. The chain links TRBV9 to TRBJ2-1; D unclear. Germline V gene lookup returns CDR1 SGDLS and CDR2 YYNGEE. Trimming took off 2 bases at V and 4 bases at J, with 10 bases between the two ends. This CDR3 is 14 amino acids long. CDR3 DNA (partial): TGTGCCAGCAGCGTCAAGTGGGCATACAATGAG. Translation gives CASSVKWAYNE. The entire CDR3 sequence reads CASSVKWAYNEQFF.

This clone has a count of ten or more. The read falls 3 residues short of the CDR3 end, and the missing part is taken from the germline J gene. The chain uses TRBV19 and TRBJ1-5; D possibly corresponds to TRBD1 (5 bases). The germline CDR1 and CDR2 sequences are LNHDA and SQIVND (reference sequence). The V and J ends lost 6 bases and 4 bases respectively, with 19 bases between them. This CDR3 has 16 residues. CDR3 sequence reads: CASRMGGDLANQPQHF. The part of the CDR3 DNA that was read is TGTGCCAGTAGGATGGGGGGGGATTTAGCAAATCAGCCC. Combining the CDR3 with reference TRBV19 and TRBJ1-5 gives the whole variable domain DGGITQSPKYLFRKEGQNVTLSCEQNLNHDAMYWYRQDPGQGLRLIYYSQIVNDFQKGDIAEGYSVSREKKESFPLTVTSAQKNPTAFYLCASRMGGDLANQPQHFGDGTRLSIL.

There are many counts of this clone. The CDR3 end falls 3 residues outside the read, so it is completed with the germline J gene. The chain combines TRBV7-3 with TRBJ2-1; D perhaps matches TRBD1 (7 bases). CDR1 and CDR2 (germline): SGHTA, FQGTGA. Trimming stripped 3 bases from V and 5 bases from J, with 11 bases between. The CDR3 consists of 14 residues. The DNA read from the CDR3 is TGTGCCAGCAGCTTTCAGGGGGGAAACAATGAG. Translation: CASSFQGGNNE. The full CDR3 reads CASSFQGGNNEQFF.

This clone was counted only a few times. The missing CDR3 end, 3 residues past where the read stops, is filled in from the germline J gene. The V gene is TRBV5-1, the J gene TRBJ2-7; perhaps TRBD1 as D (6 bases). The V end was cut by 3 bases, the J end by 3 bases, with 19 bases between. Germline V lookup: CDR1 SGHRS, CDR2 YFSETQ. This CDR3 spans 16 amino acids. Incomplete CDR3 DNA: TGCGCCAGCAGCTGGACAGTTGCAGGGGCCGGCTACGAG. Translated: CASSWTVAGAGYE. The whole CDR3 reads CASSWTVAGAGYEQYF.

Ten or more counts support this clone. The read stops 3 residues short of the end of the CDR3; the missing end is completed from the germline J gene. This rearrangement joins TRBV4-1 to TRBJ2-5; 7 nucleotides line up with TRBD2. Germline CDR1 reads MGHRA; CDR2 reads YSYEKL. V lost 0 bases, J lost 5 bases, and 9 bases stayed unmatched. The CDR3 extends over 16 amino acids. The CDR3 sequence: CASSQDDGGGRETQYF. The sequenced part of the CDR3 DNA is TGCGCCAGCAGCCAAGACGACGGCGGGGGAAGGGAGACC.